This TCR beta chain was identified in a study of blood T cell repertoires in COVID-19. About the research overall: Sources were T cells, B-cell-depleted T cells, or PBMCs; the material itself was cDNA or gDNA.

Germline V gene data show CDR1 as SNHLY and CDR2 as FYNNEI. This CDR3 is built from 15 residues. Trimming took 0 bases from V and 5 from J, leaving 13 bases between them. Assay used: immunoSEQ multiplex PCR; TCRdb lists only in-frame clones, some missing. The sample yields 150,000 to 180,000 clones, around 83% seen once. The chain joins TRBV2 to TRBJ2-5, with D maybe TRBD2 (5 bases). This TCR was sampled from a woman aged 55 to 70 with acute or convalescent COVID-19. Sequences were obtained from peripheral blood. The CDR3 sequence: CASSEARVTVETQYF. The CDR3 coding sequence is TGTGCCAGCAGTGAAGCGAGGGTAACTGTCGAGACCCAGTACTTC.